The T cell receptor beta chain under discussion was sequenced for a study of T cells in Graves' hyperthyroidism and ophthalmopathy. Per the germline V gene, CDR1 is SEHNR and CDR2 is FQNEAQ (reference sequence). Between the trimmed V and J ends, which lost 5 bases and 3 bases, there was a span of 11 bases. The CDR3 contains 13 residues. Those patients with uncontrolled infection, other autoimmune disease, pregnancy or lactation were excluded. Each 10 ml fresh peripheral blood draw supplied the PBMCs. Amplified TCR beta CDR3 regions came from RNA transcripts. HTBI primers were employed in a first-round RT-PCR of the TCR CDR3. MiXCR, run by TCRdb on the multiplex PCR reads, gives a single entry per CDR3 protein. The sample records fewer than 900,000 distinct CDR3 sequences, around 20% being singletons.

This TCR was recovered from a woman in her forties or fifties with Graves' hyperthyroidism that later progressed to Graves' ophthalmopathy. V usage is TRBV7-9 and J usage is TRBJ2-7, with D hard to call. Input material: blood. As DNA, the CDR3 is TGTGCCAGCAGCACCGTGCAAGGCTACGAGCAGTACTTC. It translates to CASSTVQGYEQYF. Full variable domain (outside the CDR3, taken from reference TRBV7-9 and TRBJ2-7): DTGVSQNPRHKITKRGQNVTFRCDPISEHNRLYWYRQTLGQGPEFLTYFQNEAQLEKSRLLSDRFSAERPKGSFSTLEIQRTEQGDSAMYLCASSTVQGYEQYFGPGTRLTVT.